The rows below give T cell receptor beta chains drawn from one sample of a study of blood T cells in healthy people across ages. TCRdb called the 5' RACE reads again in MiXCR, with one record for every CDR3 protein. The data show some 290,000 distinct CDR3 sequences, 25% to 30% seen once. Sequenced: blood. The source of these receptors is a woman between 65 and 79 years old in good health. CDR3s include the opening cysteine and the closing phenylalanine or tryptophan. Each record gives: CDR3 protein, CDR3 DNA, V gene, clone size, D gene, J gene. The D gene is left open where the match is weak. A row's size may be missing; if present it is once, few, many or a size class.

CDR3: CASSFRGAGEAFF
DNA: TGTGCCAGCAGCTTCAGGGGGGCCGGTGAAGCTTTCTTT
V: TRBV11-2
size: NA
D: TRBD1
J: TRBJ1-1

CDR3: CASMMVLGGRGSYNEQFF
DNA: TGTGCCAGCATGATGGTACTTGGCGGGAGAGGGTCCTACAATGAGCAGTTCTTC
V: TRBV28
size: once
D: TRBD2
J: TRBJ2-1

CDR3: CSAAETGQGYTF
DNA: TGCAGTGCCGCGGAGACAGGGCAGGGCTACACCTTC
V: TRBV20-1
size: NA
D: TRBD1
J: TRBJ1-2

CDR3: CSVEFQGNSPLHF
DNA: TGCAGCGTTGAATTCCAGGGTAATTCACCCCTCCACTTT
V: TRBV29-1
size: once
D: NA
J: TRBJ1-6

CDR3: CSARDPGLASETQYF
DNA: TGCAGTGCTAGAGATCCCGGACTAGCGTCCGAGACCCAGTACTTC
V: TRBV20-1
size: NA
D: TRBD2
J: TRBJ2-5

CDR3: CAISSTGRGETQYF
DNA: TGTGCCATCAGTTCCACAGGGAGGGGAGAGACCCAGTACTTC
V: TRBV10-3
size: few
D: NA
J: TRBJ2-5

CDR3: CATSRYSHRGYNSPLHF
DNA: TGTGCCACCAGCAGATATTCCCACAGGGGATATAATTCACCCCTCCACTTT
V: TRBV15
size: many
D: TRBD1
J: TRBJ1-6

CDR3: CASSSTTSPIAKNIQYF
DNA: TGTGCCAGCAGCTCAACAACTTCTCCAATAGCCAAAAACATTCAGTACTTC
V: TRBV6-2/TRBV6-3
size: few
D: NA
J: TRBJ2-4

CDR3: CASRGQGGPPLHF
DNA: TGTGCCAGCCGCGGACAGGGGGGACCACCCCTCCACTTT
V: TRBV28
size: NA
D: TRBD1
J: TRBJ1-6

CDR3: CAMGAGVNTEAFF
DNA: TGTGCCATGGGGGCTGGGGTGAACACTGAAGCTTTCTTT
V: TRBV10-3
size: NA
D: NA
J: TRBJ1-1

CDR3: CSATGSRQGGIAGELFF
DNA: TGCAGTGCTACAGGGTCGAGACAAGGGGGCATTGCCGGGGAGCTGTTTTTT
V: TRBV20-1
size: NA
D: TRBD1
J: TRBJ2-2

CDR3: CAIRPPGYEQYF
DNA: TGTGCCATCAGGCCCCCCGGCTACGAGCAGTACTTC
V: TRBV10-3
size: few
D: NA
J: TRBJ2-7

CDR3: CAILPGSRSGNTIYF
DNA: TGTGCCATCCTCCCAGGGTCCCGCTCTGGAAACACCATATATTTT
V: TRBV28
size: many
D: NA
J: TRBJ1-3

CDR3: CAITGFGANVLTF
DNA: TGTGCCATCACAGGGTTCGGGGCCAACGTCCTGACTTTC
V: TRBV7-8
size: NA
D: NA
J: TRBJ2-6

CDR3: CASGSGREEKLFF
DNA: TGTGCCAGCGGCTCGGGGCGGGAGGAGAAGCTGTTTTTT
V: TRBV12-3/TRBV12-4
size: few
D: TRBD2
J: TRBJ2-2

CDR3: CASSLLFRNEQFF
DNA: TGTGCCAGCAGCTTACTTTTCCGCAATGAGCAGTTCTTC
V: TRBV7-2
size: many
D: NA
J: TRBJ2-1

CDR3: CASSPATGTNEKLFF
DNA: TGCGCCAGCAGCCCAGCGACAGGGACTAATGAAAAACTGTTTTTT
V: TRBV5-1
size: once
D: TRBD1
J: TRBJ1-4

CDR3: CASSSGDYYGYTF
DNA: TGTGCCAGCAGTTCCGGAGACTACTATGGCTACACCTTC
V: TRBV12-3/TRBV12-4
size: NA
D: NA
J: TRBJ1-2

CDR3: CATSRVATAATSGRAYIQYF
DNA: TGTGCCACCAGCAGAGTCGCCACGGCAGCGACTAGCGGGAGGGCCTACATTCAGTACTTC
V: TRBV15
size: NA
D: TRBD2
J: TRBJ2-4

CDR3: CSVVWGGLDRVPYEQYF
DNA: TGCAGCGTTGTGTGGGGTGGGTTGGACAGGGTACCCTACGAGCAGTACTTC
V: TRBV29-1
size: few
D: TRBD1
J: TRBJ2-7

CDR3: CASSYGRGLGGELFF
DNA: TGTGCCAGCAGTTATGGTCGGGGGCTCGGCGGGGAGCTGTTTTTT
V: TRBV6-5
size: once
D: NA
J: TRBJ2-2

CDR3: CASLRRNNEQFF
DNA: TGTGCCAGCCTTCGACGGAACAATGAGCAGTTCTTC
V: TRBV6-1
size: many
D: NA
J: TRBJ2-1